This passage covers 4 T cell receptor beta chains from one sample sequenced in a study of vaccination effects on CD4 cells after COVID-19. Sequenced by immunoSEQ multiplex PCR; TCRdb stores in-frame clones only, minus some. The sample gives some 79,000 clones, around 70% of which show up once; roughly 1.9% is in the top ten. Before sequencing took place, the ViraFEST assay used viral peptide pools to expand antigen-specific CD4+ T cells. After less than twelve days in culture, the CD4+ T cells were isolated. For these TCRs, the target antigens are not known. The sequencing here drew on CD4+ T cells from PBMCs cultured with HCoV-229E spike peptides, taken before COVID-19 vaccination. These receptors came from a human donor who received a COVID-19 vaccine.

The rearrangement joins TRBV21-1 to TRBJ2-7; the table's D call TRBD1 went unverified against the DNA. TRBV21-1 constitutes a pseudogene. The CDR3 loop spans 17 amino acids. The chain's CDR3 is CASSSYRADKTSYEQYV. CDR3 bases: TGTGCCAGCAGCTCCTATCGGGCGGACAAGACCTCCTACGAGCAGTACGTC.

This clone appeared a few times. The J gene is TRBJ2-7, the V gene TRBV28; possibly TRBD1 for D (5 bases). CDR1 and CDR2 (germline): MDHEN, SYDVKM. V was cut by 5 bases and J by 4 bases, with 12 bases left in between. The CDR3 is 13 residues long. DNA for the CDR3: TGTGCCAGCAGTCGACAGCTACCTTACGAGCAGTACGTC. This codes for CASSRQLPYEQYV.

The chain has TRBV7-8 and TRBJ2-5; D unclear. V gave up 5 bases and J gave up 0 bases, with 16 bases separating them. The germline V gene encodes CDR1 SGHVS and CDR2 FQNEAQ. The CDR3 consists of 16 residues. The CDR3, as DNA: TGTGCCAGCAGCGCCAGTGGCTGGCAGTACCAAGAGACCCAGTACTTC. Protein product: CASSASGWQYQETQYF.

V usage is TRBV6-5 and J usage is TRBJ2-7; tentative D call: TRBD1 (6 bases). Looked up from germline, CDR1 is MNHEY and CDR2 is SVGAGI. The length of the CDR3 is 14 residues. V was pared by 6 bases and J by 0 bases, with 12 bases between. The CDR3 reads CASRLGDNSYEQYV. Written as DNA, the CDR3 is TGTGCCAGCAGGCTAGGGGACAACTCCTACGAGCAGTACGTC.